The 3 T cell receptor beta chains in this list originate from one sample, sequenced in a study of T cells after yellow fever vaccination (dated by TCRdb to the late 2010s). The library was prepared using 5' RACE. Instrument on record: Illumina HiSeq 2500. The public reads were reprocessed in TCRdb via fastp at Q25 and MiXCR, keeping in-frame beta chains. When rows share a CDR3 protein, they turn into one entry using the most common DNA and genes. This sample gives about 240,000 distinct CDR3 sequences in total; about 7% of them show up just once. Clones ranked in the top ten supply approximately 0.87% of the sample. Taken with the paper, the label for treatment or condition translates to: live attenuated yellow fever vaccine strain. This specimen was CD4+ T cells sorted from PBMCs, taken 15 days after the yellow fever booster vaccination. These receptors all stem from a man aged 30 to 39 who received the YFV17D yellow fever vaccine.

The rearrangement joins TRBV23-1 to TRBJ2-6; no definite D call. TRBV23-1 falls under the ORF class, with uncertain function. Trimming left V 6 bases short and J 2 bases short, with 20 bases between. The CDR3 covers 18 residues. DNA for the CDR3: TGCGCCAGCAGAGGTCCGGAGATACAAAGAACTGGGGCCAACGTCCTGACTTTC. This translates into CASRGPEIQRTGANVLTF.

In this sample, this clonotype turned up a few times. This rearrangement joins TRBV11-2 to TRBJ2-1; D perhaps matches TRBD2 (6 bases). V gave up 1 base and J gave up 9 bases, with 13 bases separating them. CDR1 SGHAT and CDR2 FQNNGV come from the germline V gene. The CDR3 loop spans 14 amino acids. The CDR3 sequence is CASSLGWRDSEQFF. The CDR3 DNA sequence: TGTGCCAGCAGCTTAGGATGGCGGGATAGTGAGCAGTTCTTC. The whole variable domain, filled in from reference TRBV11-2 and TRBJ2-1, reads EAGVAQSPRYKIIEKRQSVAFWCNPISGHATLYWYQQILGQGPKLLIQFQNNGVVDDSQLPKDRFSAERLKGVDSTLKIQPAKLEDSAVYLCASSLGWRDSEQFFGPGTRLTVL.

A word on this clonotype: Given a much more abundant clone one base away, this may be a read error. The CDR3 DNA reads TGCGCCAGCAGTGAGTGGGGGACCCGGCAGGGTGATACGCAGCATTTT. Its translation: CASSEWGTRQGDTQHF. J is TRBJ2-3 and V is TRBV10-1; D is perhaps TRBD1 (5 bases). The DNA end is a closer match to TRBJ1-5, so the J assignment may be wrong. This CDR3 is built from 16 residues. Germline lookup yields CDR1 WNHNN and CDR2 SYGVQD (reference sequence).